The present T cell receptor beta chain was sequenced within a study of blood T cell repertoires in COVID-19. Study details: Acute and convalescent COVID-19 specimens originated in the United States, Italy and Spain. T cells, B-cell-depleted T cells, or PBMCs supplied cDNA or gDNA.

Source study methods: Amplification with reference gene primers provided the estimates of nucleated cell counts. Produced via immunoSEQ multiplex PCR; TCRdb's table is partial and in-frame only. That table furnishes V, J and clone size, whereas the DNA furnished D and trimming. Of about 250,000 clones in the sample, approximately 90% were seen once. Germline V gene lookup returns CDR1 MRHNA and CDR2 SNTAGT. The CDR3 length is 14 residues. After removal of 4 bases from V and 2 bases from J, the junction contained 0 bases not matched to a gene. Sequenced input: PBMCs or T cells enriched from blood (not recorded which). The source is a man in his forties who had recovered from COVID-19. V gene TRBV6-4 combines with J gene TRBJ2-1; 9 bases map to TRBD2. In nucleotides, the CDR3 is TGTGCCAGCAGTGCTAGCGGGGCCTACAATGAGCAGTTCTTC. Protein sequence: CASSASGAYNEQFF.